The rows below give T cell receptor beta chains drawn from one sample of a study of cytomegalovirus exposure and HLA in healthy donors. Data came from immunoSEQ multiplex PCR; TCRdb stores just in-frame clones and leaves some out. The table counts about 210,000 clones; around 0.95% lies in the top ten. Sequenced: PBMCs. The receptors were gathered from a woman aged 25 to 39 in good health and CMV-seropositive. The CDR3 runs from the conserved cysteine through the conserved F or W. D genes are given only for firm matches.

d_call j_call v_call cdr3_aa cdr3_nt
. TRBJ2-3 TRBV30 CAYRGSPSTDTQYF TGTGCCTACCGAGGCAGTCCAAGCACAGATACGCAGTATTTT
. TRBJ1-2 TRBV14 CASSQSGVHGYTF TGTGCCAGCAGCCAATCCGGGGTACATGGCTACACCTTC
. TRBJ2-7 TRBV4-1 CASSLGGEQYF TGCGCCAGCAGCCTCGGGGGTGAGCAGTACTTC
TRBD1 TRBJ2-3 TRBV19 CASSRQGATDTQYF TGTGCCAGTAGTCGGCAGGGGGCTACAGATACGCAGTATTTT
. TRBJ1-2 TRBV5-8 CASSLKSPFYGYTF TGTGCCAGCAGCTTGAAAAGCCCCTTCTATGGCTACACCTTC
TRBD2 TRBJ2-7 TRBV4-3 CASSQEGLAGGHGRHEQYF TGCGCCAGCAGCCAAGAGGGACTAGCGGGAGGGCATGGCCGCCACGAGCAGTACTTC
. TRBJ1-1 TRBV6-4 CASSALGGSEAFF TGTGCCAGCAGTGCACTGGGGGGGAGTGAAGCTTTCTTT
TRBD1 TRBJ1-3 TRBV19 CASSLRQGNSGNTIYF TGTGCCAGTAGCCTTCGACAGGGGAACTCTGGAAACACCATATATTTT
. TRBJ1-1 TRBV2 CASTKGGEAFF TGTGCCAGCACTAAGGGAGGGGAGGCTTTCTTT
. TRBJ1-2 TRBV30 CAWSDEAGYGYTF TGTGCCTGGAGTGACGAGGCCGGCTATGGCTACACCTTC
. TRBJ2-1 TRBV30 CAWSISGDEQFF TGTGCCTGGAGTATCTCAGGGGATGAGCAGTTCTTC
. TRBJ2-3 TRBV14 CASSQPFFTDTQYF TGTGCCAGCAGCCAACCGTTTTTTACAGATACGCAGTATTTT
TRBD1 TRBJ1-2 TRBV29-1 CSVSTGVFYGYTF TGCAGCGTTTCGACAGGGGTGTTCTATGGCTACACCTTC
TRBD2 TRBJ2-7 TRBV7-9 CASSALLAGNDYEQYF TGTGCCAGCAGCGCTTTACTAGCGGGAAATGACTACGAGCAGTACTTC
TRBD1 TRBJ2-7 TRBV6-1 CASMTLTGRYEQYF TGTGCCAGCATGACCCTGACAGGGCGGTACGAGCAGTACTTC
. TRBJ1-1 TRBV5-4 CASSSQNTEAFF TGTGCCAGCAGCTCCCAGAACACTGAAGCTTTCTTT
. TRBJ1-1 TRBV28 CASSLLQTANTEAFF TGTGCCAGCAGTTTGCTGCAGACTGCTAACACTGAAGCTTTCTTT
TRBD1 TRBJ1-2 TRBV6-4 CASSRGTGGNYGYTF TGTGCCAGCAGTAGGGGGACAGGGGGCAACTATGGCTACACCTTC
. TRBJ1-2 TRBV25-1 CASSEFRTGIVSYTF TGTGCCAGCAGTGAATTTCGTACAGGTATAGTGAGCTACACCTTC
. TRBJ1-3 TRBV19 CASSSGASGNTIYF TGTGCCAGTAGTTCTGGGGCCTCTGGAAACACCATATATTTT
. TRBJ1-2 TRBV28 CASSFGGARVYGYTF TGTGCCAGCAGTTTCGGGGGGGCGCGGGTCTATGGCTACACCTTC
. TRBJ1-1 TRBV18 CASSPSRGPEGAFF TGTGCCAGCTCACCCTCCAGGGGACCTGAGGGAGCTTTCTTT
TRBD1 TRBJ1-2 TRBV27 CASRGVVGTESNYGYTF TGTGCCAGCAGAGGTGTGGTAGGGACAGAATCTAACTATGGCTACACCTTC
TRBD1 TRBJ2-7 TRBV15 CATAGQGSYEQYF TGTGCCACAGCCGGACAGGGGTCCTACGAGCAGTACTTC
TRBD2 TRBJ2-3 TRBV29-1 CSGRGTSGGTDTQYF TGCAGCGGCCGAGGGACTAGCGGGGGCACAGATACGCAGTATTTT
. TRBJ1-1 TRBV7-2 CASSSNGLRNTEAFF TGTGCCAGCAGCTCAAACGGACTGAGGAACACTGAAGCTTTCTTT
. TRBJ1-5 TRBV28 CASSSSGVVQPQHF TGTGCCAGCAGTTCCTCAGGGGTTGTTCAGCCCCAGCATTTT
TRBD2 TRBJ2-7 TRBV19 CASSIASGPYEQYF TGTGCCAGTAGTATAGCTAGCGGGCCCTACGAGCAGTACTTC
TRBD2 TRBJ2-3 TRBV4-3 CASSLGLTSGLTDTQYF TGCGCCAGCAGCCTAGGCCTCACTAGCGGCCTCACAGATACGCAGTATTTT
. TRBJ2-2 TRBV7-2 CASSPSRGKAGELFF TGTGCCAGCAGCCCCTCCCGGGGGAAGGCCGGGGAGCTGTTTTTT
TRBD2 TRBJ2-5 TRBV29-1 CSVEDQAKMETSGSREETQYF TGCAGCGTTGAAGATCAAGCGAAAATGGAGACTAGCGGGAGTCGGGAGGAGACCCAGTACTTC
. TRBJ1-4 TRBV29-1 CSARGFQGGEKLFF TGCAGCGCTAGAGGTTTCCAGGGCGGCGAAAAACTGTTTTTT
. TRBJ1-2 TRBV15 CATSRVDYGYTF TGTGCCACCAGCAGAGTCGACTATGGCTACACCTTC
TRBD2 TRBJ2-7 TRBV2 CASRFSPGLAYEQYF TGTGCCAGCAGGTTTTCCCCCGGACTAGCCTACGAGCAGTACTTC
. TRBJ2-6 TRBV5-4 CASSTESGANVLTF TGTGCCAGCAGTACAGAGTCTGGGGCCAACGTCCTGACTTTC
. TRBJ2-3 TRBV7-6 CASSLESPRGTDTQYF TGTGCCAGCAGCTTAGAATCCCCTAGAGGTACAGATACGCAGTATTTT
. TRBJ2-7 TRBV6-5 CASSPPGRYEQYF TGTGCCAGCAGTCCCCCGGGAAGGTACGAGCAGTACTTC
TRBD1 TRBJ1-2 TRBV19 CASSIVVGQGYYGYTF TGTGCCAGTAGTATAGTAGTTGGACAGGGATACTATGGCTACACCTTC
. TRBJ2-2 TRBV6-1 CASSERRGNTGELFF TGTGCCAGCAGTGAAAGAAGGGGCAACACCGGGGAGCTGTTTTTT
TRBD1 TRBJ1-3 TRBV7-9 CASSFNRDRNTIYF TGTGCCAGCAGCTTTAACAGGGACAGGAACACCATATATTTT
TRBD1 TRBJ1-1 TRBV6-1 CASSPRTGPVTEAFF TGTGCCAGCAGTCCCAGGACAGGGCCGGTCACTGAAGCTTTCTTT
. TRBJ2-7 TRBV11-2 CASSVAGYEQYF TGTGCCAGCAGCGTGGCAGGCTACGAGCAGTACTTC
TRBD2 TRBJ2-7 TRBV9 CASSLEGGVASKQYF TGTGCCAGCAGCCTTGAGGGAGGGGTGGCTTCTAAGCAGTACTTC